This T cell receptor beta chain was obtained from a study of blood T cell repertoires in COVID-19. The wider study: Acute and convalescent COVID-19 specimens originated in the United States, Italy and Spain. PBMCs, B-cell-depleted T cells, or T cells were the source of the cDNA or gDNA that made up the material.

From germline, CDR1 is LNHDA and CDR2 SQIVND (reference sequence). Unmatched junction bases numbered 8, after V lost 3 bases and J lost 9 bases. The CDR3 sequence is 16 residues long. In the original workflow: Estimates of nucleated cell counts were drawn from the amplification of reference gene primers. Assay: immunoSEQ multiplex PCR; the TCRdb copy retains only in-frame clones and omits some. That table is the source of V, J and clone size, and D and trimming were worked out from the DNA. Of around 52,000 clones in the sample, 82% were seen once. The sample taken for sequencing was peripheral blood. This receptor was obtained from a woman aged 55-69 years with acute or convalescent COVID-19. This chain links TRBV19 with TRBJ1-6; 10 bases fit TRBD1. CDR3 DNA: TGTGCCAGTAGTATCGGTTTCCGGGACAGGGGTTCACCCCTCCACTTT. It codes for CASSIGFRDRGSPLHF.